These 28 T cell receptor beta chains share one sample of origin, sequenced in a study of CD8 T cells in Susac syndrome. Reverse transcription of about 0.5 to 1 ug RNA used random hexamers. TCRdb processed the immunoSEQ multiplex PCR reads anew with MiXCR; each CDR3 protein has one entry. The table shows around 100,000 distinct CDR3 sequences, with roughly 96% occurring only once. Sequencing was carried out using CD8+ T cells from PBMCs. These receptors all stem from a human donor with Susac syndrome.

The CDR3 region is CASSHGGGVYEQYF. The DNA of the CDR3 is TGTGCCAGCTCCCACGGGGGGGGTGTCTACGAGCAGTACTTC. The chain recombines TRBV18 with TRBJ2-7, with 8 bases that match TRBD2. The CDR3 sequence is 14 residues long. After removal of 6 bases from V and 3 bases from J, the junction contained 7 bases not matched to a gene. Germline values: CDR1 KGHSH, CDR2 LQKENI.

The J gene is TRBJ1-1, the V gene TRBV20-1, with no clear D. This CDR3 is 11 amino acids long. Germline CDR1 DFQATT, CDR2 SNEGSKA (reference sequence). V was cut by 8 bases and J by 5 bases, with 12 bases left in between. CDR3 sequence (DNA): TGCAGTTTGAGGCCTCAAACTGAAGCTTTCTTT. It codes for CSLRPQTEAFF.

The genes are TRBV12-5 and TRBJ1-5; the D gene is possibly TRBD1 (6 bases). CDR1 LGHNT and CDR2 FRNRAP come from the germline V gene. The CDR3 covers 16 residues. Trimming left V 1 base short and J 7 bases short, with 17 bases between. The CDR3 DNA reads TGTGCTAGTGGTTTGGACCTCTCGGGGGCAGGACAGCCCCAGCATTTT. Translated, it gives CASGLDLSGAGQPQHF.

This chain joins TRBV4-1 and TRBJ1-1, with no clear D. V lost 2 bases and J 6 bases, leaving 13 bases between the germline ends. The CDR3 has 14 amino acids. Per germline, CDR1 MGHRA and CDR2 YSYEKL. Written as DNA, the CDR3 is TGCGCCAGCAGCCAATACGAGGCTAGGGCTGAAGCTTTCTTT. Its protein product is CASSQYEARAEAFF.

V gene TRBV20-1 combines with J gene TRBJ2-2, with TRBD1 matching 8 bases. V gave up 0 bases and J gave up 3 bases; unmatched junction bases: 3. The CDR3 has 15 residues. Germline values: CDR1 DFQATT, CDR2 SNEGSKA (reference sequence). DNA for the CDR3: TGCAGTGCTAGAGACCGGACAGGGCACACCGGGGAGCTGTTTTTT. This codes for CSARDRTGHTGELFF.

The V gene is TRBV20-1, the J gene TRBJ2-5; TRBD2 agrees at 7 bases. Germline V gene sequence: CDR1 DFQATT, CDR2 SNEGSKA (reference sequence). This CDR3 has 12 amino acids. Trimming cost V 6 bases and J 2 bases; bases outside gene matches: 3. The DNA of the CDR3 is TGCAGTGCCAAAGCGGGGCAAGAGACCCAGTACTTC. This codes for CSAKAGQETQYF.

J is TRBJ1-5 and V is TRBV3-1; a possible D gene is TRBD1 (6 bases). CDR3 length equals 16 residues. The ends were cut back, 1 base at V and 6 bases at J, with 16 bases in the middle. The germline gives CDR1 LGHDT, CDR2 YNNKEL (reference sequence). CDR3 amino acids: CASSQGSGARSQPQHF. CDR3 DNA: TGTGCCAGCAGCCAAGGGTCGGGGGCTAGAAGTCAGCCCCAGCATTTT.

V and J are TRBV29-1 and TRBJ1-1; D is ambiguous. The CDR3 is 10 amino acids. With 5 bases removed from V and 10 bases from J, the gap between germline ends came to 11 bases. CDR1 is SQVTM, CDR2 ANQGSEA, per germline. CDR3 nucleotides: TGCAGCGTTACCCCCGGGATAGCTTTCTTT. Translating gives CSVTPGIAFF.

The count of this clonotype is one. This chain connects TRBV29-1 to TRBJ1-1; D gene unclear. Germline V gives CDR1 SQVTM, CDR2 ANQGSEA. The CDR3 runs to 12 residues. Trimming stripped 5 bases from V and 0 bases from J, with 7 bases between. The CDR3 sequence is CSVYGMNTEAFF. DNA for the CDR3: TGCAGCGTTTACGGGATGAACACTGAAGCTTTCTTT. The full variable domain, its missing parts supplied by reference TRBV29-1 and TRBJ1-1, is SAVISQKPSRDICQRGTSLTIQCQVDSQVTMMFWYRQQPGQSLTLIATANQGSEATYESGFVIDKFPISRPNLTFSTLTVSNMSPEDSSIYLCSVYGMNTEAFFGQGTRLTVV.

The chain joins TRBV19 to TRBJ2-2; D might be TRBD1 (5 bases). V was shortened by 2 bases and J by 7 bases, with 11 bases between the two germline ends. This CDR3 has 14 residues. Germline CDR1 reads LNHDA; CDR2 reads SQIVND (reference sequence). The CDR3 DNA reads TGTGCCAGTAGTATAAGGGGCAACGGCGGGGAGCTGTTTTTT. It translates to CASSIRGNGGELFF.

The gene calls are TRBV6-4 and TRBJ2-3; 11 bases agree with TRBD2. The CDR3 is made up of 16 amino acids. Germline V gives CDR1 MRHNA, CDR2 SNTAGT. Trimming at V came to 2 bases and at J to 2 bases, leaving 3 bases not matched to a gene. CDR3 sequence: CASSDGTSGDTDTQYF. The CDR3 DNA sequence: TGTGCCAGCAGTGACGGGACTAGCGGAGACACAGATACGCAGTATTTT.

The chain joins TRBV15 to TRBJ2-7; D is unclear. CDR1 is LNHNV, CDR2 YYDKDF, per germline (reference sequence). V was shortened by 0 bases and J by 2 bases, with 11 bases between the two germline ends. This CDR3 is built from 15 residues. The CDR3 loop is CATSREVQGPYEQYF. DNA of the CDR3: TGTGCCACCAGCAGAGAAGTCCAAGGCCCCTACGAGCAGTACTTC. The full variable domain, its missing parts supplied by reference TRBV15 and TRBJ2-7, is DAMVIQNPRYQVTQFGKPVTLSCSQTLNHNVMYWYQQKSSQAPKLLFHYYDKDFNNEADTPDNFQSRRPNTSFCFLDIRSPGLGDTAMYLCATSREVQGPYEQYFGPGTRLTVT.

This sequence joins TRBV12-3 or TRBV12-4 and TRBJ2-2; D is uncertain. V was clipped by 6 bases and J by 5 bases, with 16 bases between them. The CDR3 extends over 15 amino acids. The CDR3 region is CASSRGFDSTGELFF. CDR3 bases: TGTGCCAGCAGCCGCGGCTTCGACTCAACCGGGGAGCTGTTTTTT.

The chain has TRBV28 and TRBJ2-6; no reliable D call. The germline V and J ends were trimmed by 5 bases and 2 bases, with 7 bases remaining between them. This CDR3 spans 14 amino acids. Germline CDR1 and CDR2: MDHEN and SYDVKM. For the CDR3, the DNA is TGTGCCAGCAGTCCGCCGGCTGGGGCCAACGTCCTGACTTTC. This codes for CASSPPAGANVLTF.

The chain combines TRBV5-1 with TRBJ1-1; D not resolved. Germline V gives CDR1 SGHRS, CDR2 YFSETQ. The CDR3 is made up of 13 amino acids. Trimming stripped 0 bases from V and 10 bases from J, with 13 bases between. The CDR3 spells CASSLALGEGAFF. In nucleotides, the CDR3 is TGCGCCAGCAGCTTGGCTTTGGGCGAGGGAGCTTTCTTT. The full variable domain, with the rest looked up from reference TRBV5-1 and TRBJ1-1, is KAGVTQTPRYLIKTRGQQVTLSCSPISGHRSVSWYQQTPGQGLQFLFEYFSETQRNKGNFPGRFSGRQFSNSRSEMNVSTLELGDSALYLCASSLALGEGAFFGQGTRLTVV.

The rearrangement joins TRBV7-7 to TRBJ2-1; 11 bases are a match to TRBD2. V shed 5 bases, J shed 7 bases, and the junction held 4 bases outside the gene matches. In germline, CDR1 is SSHAT, CDR2 FNYEAQ (reference sequence). The CDR3 extends over 14 amino acids. CDR3 residues: CASSPWTSGNEQFF. The DNA for the CDR3 is TGTGCCAGCAGCCCATGGACTAGCGGGAATGAGCAGTTCTTC.

V is TRBV3-1 and J is TRBJ2-5; D gene unclear. Per germline, CDR1 LGHDT and CDR2 YNNKEL (reference sequence). The CDR3 runs to 15 residues. V was pared by 4 bases and J by 7 bases, with 19 bases between. CDR3 amino acids: CASSPRIVTAWTQYF. The CDR3 region has the DNA TGTGCCAGCAGCCCAAGAATTGTCACGGCCTGGACCCAGTACTTC.

The chain employs TRBV9 and TRBJ2-2; 10 nucleotides line up with TRBD2. Trimming cost V 2 bases and J 0 bases; bases outside gene matches: 4. Germline V CDR1 and CDR2: SGDLS, YYNGEE. The CDR3 length is 17 residues. This CDR3 is CASSVSSGGANTGELFF. DNA of the CDR3: TGTGCCAGCAGCGTCTCTAGCGGGGGCGCGAACACCGGGGAGCTGTTTTTT.

This chain links TRBV27 with TRBJ1-1, with D uncertain. Looked up from germline, CDR1 is MNHEY and CDR2 is SMNVEV (reference sequence). The CDR3 runs to 16 residues. V was pared by 6 bases and J by 2 bases, with 19 bases between. The CDR3 reads CASSPSPETGNTEAFF. CDR3 nucleotides: TGTGCCAGCAGCCCCTCTCCGGAGACGGGAAACACTGAAGCTTTCTTT.

The rearrangement joins TRBV18 to TRBJ2-5; 11 nucleotides match TRBD1. The ends lost 0 bases at V and 4 bases at J; junction bases unmatched: 1. The CDR3 runs 15 residues. Looked up from germline, CDR1 is KGHSH and CDR2 is LQKENI. CDR3 in amino acids: CASSPPDRGLETQYF. The CDR3 coding sequence is TGTGCCAGCTCACCACCGGACAGGGGGCTAGAGACCCAGTACTTC.

This chain uses TRBV28 with TRBJ1-1; D gene uncertain. This CDR3 has 11 residues. Germline lookup yields CDR1 MDHEN and CDR2 SYDVKM. The CDR3 reads CIVGGYTEAFF. For the CDR3, the DNA is TGTATAGTAGGAGGATACACTGAAGCTTTCTTT.

The CDR3 DNA sequence: TGCAGTGCTAGAGCCCCGGACAACTCCTACGAGCAGTACTTC. Encoded protein: CSARAPDNSYEQYF. The chain uses TRBV20-1 and TRBJ2-7; a possible D gene is TRBD1 (5 bases). CDR3 length: 14 residues. CDR1 and CDR2 (germline): DFQATT, SNEGSKA (reference sequence). V lost 1 base and J lost 0, with 10 bases in between.

The rearrangement joins TRBV12-3 or TRBV12-4 to TRBJ1-2, with a possible D match to TRBD1 (6 bases). The germline V and J ends were trimmed by 6 bases and 0 bases, with 14 bases remaining between them. This CDR3 contains 15 residues. The DNA for the CDR3 is TGTGCCAGCAGCCCTGACAGGAGGGCTAACTATGGCTACACCTTC. Protein product: CASSPDRRANYGYTF.

J is TRBJ2-5 and V is TRBV3-1; no firm D call. CDR1 LGHDT and CDR2 YNNKEL come from the germline V gene (reference sequence). The CDR3 sequence is 16 residues long. The V and J ends lost 3 bases and 0 bases respectively, with 14 bases between them. The CDR3 bases are TGTGCCAGCAGCCATAGACACAAGCAACACCAAGAGACCCAGTACTTC. Its protein product is CASSHRHKQHQETQYF.

The chain uses TRBV29-1 and TRBJ2-1, with 9 bases fitting TRBD2. V lost 5 bases to trimming and J lost 4 bases; unmatched junction nucleotides: 9. CDR1 and CDR2 from the germline V gene are SQVTM and ANQGSEA. The CDR3 extends over 15 amino acids. CDR3 amino acids: CSVPPTSGGYNEQFF. The CDR3, as DNA: TGCAGCGTTCCCCCGACTAGCGGAGGGTACAATGAGCAGTTCTTC.

The chain is built from TRBV6-1 and TRBJ2-1; weak D call: TRBD2 (5 bases). The germline V gene has CDR1 MNHNS and CDR2 SASEGT. The CDR3 is 15 amino acids. Trimming cost V 6 bases and J 0 bases, with 12 bases left between them. CDR3 DNA sequence: TGTGCCAGCAGACTCCAGGCGGGCTCCTACAATGAGCAGTTCTTC. Its translation: CASRLQAGSYNEQFF.

The rearrangement links TRBV6-6 to TRBJ2-2; 7 bases fit TRBD1. Germline V gene data show CDR1 as MNHNY and CDR2 as SVGAGI (reference sequence). The CDR3 has 15 residues. With V trimmed by 2 bases and J by 6 bases, 6 bases remained unmatched. The CDR3 region has the DNA TGTGCCAGCAGTTACGTGACAGGGTTAGCCGGGGAGCTGTTTTTT. Translated: CASSYVTGLAGELFF.

This clonotype was counted a single time. The rearrangement links TRBV3-1 to TRBJ2-3, with D possibly TRBD2 on 5 matching bases. CDR1 LGHDT and CDR2 YNNKEL come from the germline V gene (reference sequence). The CDR3 covers 14 residues. Deletions cut 7 bases from V and 2 bases from J, with 13 bases between. This chain's CDR3 is CASTTGRPTDTQYF. DNA of the CDR3: TGTGCCAGCACCACGGGAAGACCCACAGATACGCAGTATTTT.